The rows below give T cell receptor beta chains drawn from one sample of a study of T cell changes during pregnancy in multiple sclerosis. Libraries were prepared by immunoSEQ multiplex PCR; TCRdb keeps only in-frame clonotypes and omits some of them. Of under 95,000 clones listed, about 90% are singletons. Here the sequenced sample was CD4+ T cells from peripheral blood mononuclear cells, taken before pregnancy. Source of these receptors: a female donor with multiple sclerosis, enrolled in a pregnancy study. Each CDR3 is given with its conserved first and last residue. Fields, in order: J gene, V gene, clone size, D gene, CDR3 DNA, CDR3 protein. A D gene is named only where the DNA matches it firmly. Size is stated for part of the rows, as once, few or many counts, or as a class when the clone is expanded.

J gene: TRBJ2-3
V gene: TRBV9
clone size: NA
D gene: NA
CDR3 DNA: TGTGCCAGCAGCGCCGGTAGCACAGATACGCAGTATTTT
CDR3 protein: CASSAGSTDTQYF

J gene: TRBJ2-1
V gene: TRBV27
clone size: NA
D gene: TRBD2
CDR3 DNA: TGTGCCAGCAGTACAACCGGGACTAGCGGCTACAGGGAGCAGTTCTTC
CDR3 protein: CASSTTGTSGYREQFF

J gene: TRBJ2-3
V gene: TRBV4-3
clone size: once
D gene: TRBD2
CDR3 DNA: TGCGCCAGCAGCCAAGAGGGCGGGGGGGCCGCAGATACGCAGTATTTT
CDR3 protein: CASSQEGGGAADTQYF

J gene: TRBJ2-7
V gene: TRBV4-1
clone size: NA
D gene: NA
CDR3 DNA: TGCGCCAGCAGCCAGGTCCTTGGACTGTCCTACGAGCAGTACTTC
CDR3 protein: CASSQVLGLSYEQYF

J gene: TRBJ2-3
V gene: TRBV20-1
clone size: NA
D gene: NA
CDR3 DNA: TGCAGTGCAAAAGCCCGAGATACGCAGTATTTT
CDR3 protein: CSAKARDTQYF

J gene: TRBJ2-3
V gene: TRBV5-6
clone size: NA
D gene: TRBD2
CDR3 DNA: TGTGCCAGCAGCTTTCCTAGCGGGGGTTCCGCAGATACGCAGTATTTT
CDR3 protein: CASSFPSGGSADTQYF

J gene: TRBJ2-2
V gene: TRBV14
clone size: NA
D gene: TRBD1
CDR3 DNA: TGTGCCAGCAGCCATGGACAGGCGAACACCGGGGAGCTGTTTTTT
CDR3 protein: CASSHGQANTGELFF

J gene: TRBJ2-1
V gene: TRBV7-2
clone size: NA
D gene: NA
CDR3 DNA: TGTGCCAGCAGCCCACTAGGAGGTGAGCAGTTCTTC
CDR3 protein: CASSPLGGEQFF

J gene: TRBJ2-5
V gene: TRBV6-1
clone size: NA
D gene: TRBD1
CDR3 DNA: TGTGCCAGCAGTGCCATCAGGGACAGGGGGGAGACCCAGTACTTC
CDR3 protein: CASSAIRDRGETQYF

J gene: TRBJ1-6
V gene: TRBV9
clone size: NA
D gene: TRBD1
CDR3 DNA: TGTGCCAGCAGCGCCGGGACAGAATATAATTCACCCCTCCACTTT
CDR3 protein: CASSAGTEYNSPLHF

J gene: TRBJ2-5
V gene: TRBV5-1
clone size: NA
D gene: TRBD1
CDR3 DNA: TGCGCCAGCAGCTTTGGGACAGGAGGACGAGAGACCCAGTACTTC
CDR3 protein: CASSFGTGGRETQYF

J gene: TRBJ1-2
V gene: TRBV5-1
clone size: once
D gene: NA
CDR3 DNA: TGCGCCAGCAGCCCTTTCTCGGGGGGGGACTATGGCTACACCTTC
CDR3 protein: CASSPFSGGDYGYTF

J gene: TRBJ2-5
V gene: TRBV2
clone size: NA
D gene: NA
CDR3 DNA: TGTGCCAGCAGTTATACACAGGGCCGCGGAGAGACCCAGTACTTC
CDR3 protein: CASSYTQGRGETQYF

J gene: TRBJ2-7
V gene: TRBV15
clone size: NA
D gene: NA
CDR3 DNA: TGTGCCACCAGCAGAGGACAGGCGTCCTACGAGCAGTACTTC
CDR3 protein: CATSRGQASYEQYF

J gene: TRBJ1-1
V gene: TRBV19
clone size: NA
D gene: NA
CDR3 DNA: TGTGCCAGTAGTCCACGACACAACACTGAAGCTTTCTTT
CDR3 protein: CASSPRHNTEAFF

J gene: TRBJ2-1
V gene: TRBV9
clone size: NA
D gene: NA
CDR3 DNA: TGTGCCAGCAGCGTAGCTCCCGAGGGAAACAATGAGCAGTTCTTC
CDR3 protein: CASSVAPEGNNEQFF

J gene: TRBJ2-7
V gene: TRBV28
clone size: NA
D gene: NA
CDR3 DNA: TGTGCCAGCACCCGCCCAGGGGCGCGTGAGCAGTACTTC
CDR3 protein: CASTRPGAREQYF

J gene: TRBJ2-2
V gene: TRBV7-2
clone size: once
D gene: TRBD2
CDR3 DNA: TGTGCCAGCAGCCCACCTAGCGGGAGGATGACCGGGGAGCTGTTTTTT
CDR3 protein: CASSPPSGRMTGELFF

J gene: TRBJ2-1
V gene: TRBV28
clone size: NA
D gene: NA
CDR3 DNA: TGTGCCAGCAGCCCCTCCTACAAGGGGTACAATGAGCAGTTCTTC
CDR3 protein: CASSPSYKGYNEQFF

J gene: TRBJ2-7
V gene: TRBV11-2
clone size: NA
D gene: TRBD1
CDR3 DNA: TGTGCCAGCAGCTTTAGGGGACAGGCGGGCTACGAGCAGTACTTC
CDR3 protein: CASSFRGQAGYEQYF

J gene: TRBJ2-2
V gene: TRBV2
clone size: NA
D gene: NA
CDR3 DNA: TGTGCCAGCTCTTCGGACGGGGTCACCGGGGAGCTGTTTTTT
CDR3 protein: CASSSDGVTGELFF

J gene: TRBJ1-5
V gene: TRBV19
clone size: NA
D gene: TRBD1
CDR3 DNA: TGTGCCAGTAGTTCCCAGGACAGGGGAATGTATAGCAATCAGCCCCAGCATTTT
CDR3 protein: CASSSQDRGMYSNQPQHF

J gene: TRBJ2-1
V gene: TRBV4-1
clone size: NA
D gene: NA
CDR3 DNA: TGCGCCAGCAGCCTCGTCTCTGGGACTCTATCCTACAATGAGCAGTTCTTC
CDR3 protein: CASSLVSGTLSYNEQFF

J gene: TRBJ1-5
V gene: TRBV5-6
clone size: NA
D gene: NA
CDR3 DNA: TGTGCCAGCAGCTTGGAGGGAGGGGGTGATCAGCCCCAGCATTTT
CDR3 protein: CASSLEGGGDQPQHF

J gene: TRBJ2-1
V gene: TRBV5-6
clone size: NA
D gene: NA
CDR3 DNA: TGTGCCAGCAGCTATCATAGATCTAATAACTACAATGAGCAGTTCTTC
CDR3 protein: CASSYHRSNNYNEQFF

J gene: TRBJ1-1
V gene: TRBV27
clone size: NA
D gene: NA
CDR3 DNA: TGTGCCAGCAGTTTAAGAGGGCTTAGTGGCACTGAAGCTTTCTTT
CDR3 protein: CASSLRGLSGTEAFF

J gene: TRBJ2-3
V gene: TRBV9
clone size: NA
D gene: TRBD2
CDR3 DNA: TGTGCCAGCAGCGTAGATATCGGGACTAGCGGGGGGCGGGGAGATACGCAGTATTTT
CDR3 protein: CASSVDIGTSGGRGDTQYF

J gene: TRBJ1-5
V gene: TRBV6-6
clone size: NA
D gene: TRBD1
CDR3 DNA: TGTGCCAGCAGTTCCGCCGACAGGGGCGGCAATCAGCCCCAGCATTTT
CDR3 protein: CASSSADRGGNQPQHF

J gene: TRBJ2-2
V gene: TRBV18
clone size: NA
D gene: TRBD2
CDR3 DNA: TGTGCCAGCCGGACTAGCGGGACCGGGGAGCTGTTTTTT
CDR3 protein: CASRTSGTGELFF

J gene: TRBJ2-7
V gene: TRBV2
clone size: NA
D gene: TRBD2
CDR3 DNA: TGTGCCAGCAGCTCACTTTTAGCGGGGGAGCAGTACTTC
CDR3 protein: CASSSLLAGEQYF

J gene: TRBJ2-7
V gene: TRBV13
clone size: NA
D gene: TRBD2
CDR3 DNA: TGTGCCAGCAGCATCCCGGGACTAGCGCCCGAGCAGTACTTC
CDR3 protein: CASSIPGLAPEQYF

J gene: TRBJ1-5
V gene: TRBV7-2
clone size: NA
D gene: NA
CDR3 DNA: TGTGCCAGCAGCTTAGGCGAAGGGAGGAGCAATCAGCCCCAGCATTTT
CDR3 protein: CASSLGEGRSNQPQHF

J gene: TRBJ1-6
V gene: TRBV4-3
clone size: NA
D gene: NA
CDR3 DNA: TGCGCCAGCAGCCAAGTCGGAGGGTTAGGTTCACCCCTCCACTTT
CDR3 protein: CASSQVGGLGSPLHF

J gene: TRBJ2-7
V gene: TRBV5-1
clone size: NA
D gene: TRBD1
CDR3 DNA: TGCGCCAGCAGCTTGCCCGGGACAGGGACCCACGAGCAGTACTTC
CDR3 protein: CASSLPGTGTHEQYF

J gene: TRBJ1-1
V gene: TRBV28
clone size: NA
D gene: NA
CDR3 DNA: TGTGCCAGCTCAAGGGGGGGGGTCCCTGAAGCTTTCTTT
CDR3 protein: CASSRGGVPEAFF

J gene: TRBJ2-1
V gene: TRBV7-2
clone size: NA
D gene: TRBD2
CDR3 DNA: TGTGCCAGCAGCTCTAATCTAGCGGGGGGCGACAATGAGCAGTTCTTC
CDR3 protein: CASSSNLAGGDNEQFF

J gene: TRBJ1-2
V gene: TRBV2
clone size: NA
D gene: NA
CDR3 DNA: TGTGCCAGCACCGCCCGCGGCGGCCTAGCCTACACCTTC
CDR3 protein: CASTARGGLAYTF

J gene: TRBJ1-1
V gene: TRBV7-6
clone size: few
D gene: TRBD1
CDR3 DNA: TGTGCCAGCAGCTCTGGACAGGGAAGCACTGAAGCTTTCTTT
CDR3 protein: CASSSGQGSTEAFF

J gene: TRBJ1-4
V gene: TRBV28
clone size: NA
D gene: TRBD1
CDR3 DNA: TGTGCCAGCAGTTTCCAGGGGGCCAGGGAAAAACTGTTTTTT
CDR3 protein: CASSFQGAREKLFF

J gene: TRBJ2-3
V gene: TRBV11-2
clone size: NA
D gene: NA
CDR3 DNA: TGTGCCAGCAGCCTTTACAGGGTTAGCACAGATACGCAGTATTTT
CDR3 protein: CASSLYRVSTDTQYF

J gene: TRBJ1-1
V gene: TRBV6-5
clone size: NA
D gene: TRBD1
CDR3 DNA: TGTGCCAGCTGGGACAGGGGGCCTTTCGCTGAAGCTTTCTTT
CDR3 protein: CASWDRGPFAEAFF

J gene: TRBJ2-7
V gene: TRBV7-8
clone size: NA
D gene: NA
CDR3 DNA: TGTGCCAGCAGCCCAGAGGGACTCTACGAGCAGTACTTC
CDR3 protein: CASSPEGLYEQYF

J gene: TRBJ1-4
V gene: TRBV25-1
clone size: NA
D gene: TRBD1
CDR3 DNA: TGTGCCAGCAGTGCGGACAGGCCTGGGGAAAAACTGTTTTTT
CDR3 protein: CASSADRPGEKLFF

J gene: TRBJ1-1
V gene: TRBV6-4
clone size: NA
D gene: NA
CDR3 DNA: TGTGCCAGCAGTGCAGAGGGGGGGCGCACTGAAGCTTTCTTT
CDR3 protein: CASSAEGGRTEAFF

J gene: TRBJ2-6
V gene: TRBV6-1
clone size: NA
D gene: NA
CDR3 DNA: TGTGCCAGCAGTGATCGAGGGTCTGGGGCCAACGTCCTGACTTTC
CDR3 protein: CASSDRGSGANVLTF

J gene: TRBJ2-7
V gene: TRBV5-6
clone size: NA
D gene: NA
CDR3 DNA: TGTGCCAGCAGCTTGAAAACGAGACAGCAAACCTACGAGCAGTACTTC
CDR3 protein: CASSLKTRQQTYEQYF

J gene: TRBJ2-2
V gene: TRBV7-8
clone size: NA
D gene: TRBD2
CDR3 DNA: TGTGCCAGCAGCGCTCGCCGGACTAGCGGGGGGAACACCGGGGAGCTGTTTTTT
CDR3 protein: CASSARRTSGGNTGELFF

J gene: TRBJ2-5
V gene: TRBV4-1
clone size: NA
D gene: NA
CDR3 DNA: TGCGCCAGCAGCCTAGCGCCTTCTGAAGAGACCCAGTACTTC
CDR3 protein: CASSLAPSEETQYF

J gene: TRBJ1-5
V gene: TRBV7-2
clone size: NA
D gene: NA
CDR3 DNA: TGTGCCAGCAGCCTAGGGGGAGGGGGAAGAGGCAATCAGCCCCAGCATTTT
CDR3 protein: CASSLGGGGRGNQPQHF

J gene: TRBJ2-7
V gene: TRBV10-3
clone size: NA
D gene: NA
CDR3 DNA: TGTGCCATCAGGGGGCCCGCCGGCGAGCAGTACTTC
CDR3 protein: CAIRGPAGEQYF

J gene: TRBJ2-7
V gene: TRBV5-1
clone size: NA
D gene: TRBD2
CDR3 DNA: TGCGCCAGCAGCTTGGACCCTAGCGGATACGAGCAGTACTTC
CDR3 protein: CASSLDPSGYEQYF

J gene: TRBJ2-5
V gene: TRBV2
clone size: NA
D gene: NA
CDR3 DNA: TGTGCCAGCAGCGCTTGGGAGAATCAAGAGACCCAGTACTTC
CDR3 protein: CASSAWENQETQYF

J gene: TRBJ1-5
V gene: TRBV7-6
clone size: NA
D gene: NA
CDR3 DNA: TGTGCCAGCAGCTTAGAGGCAGGGAGCAATCAGCCCCAGCATTTT
CDR3 protein: CASSLEAGSNQPQHF

J gene: TRBJ1-6
V gene: TRBV4-2
clone size: once
D gene: NA
CDR3 DNA: TGTGCCAGCAGCCAAGATCAGGCAGGGTCGGGTTCACCCCTCCACTTT
CDR3 protein: CASSQDQAGSGSPLHF

J gene: TRBJ1-2
V gene: TRBV2
clone size: NA
D gene: NA
CDR3 DNA: TGTGCCAGCAGTGGAACACATACCAACTATGGCTACACCTTC
CDR3 protein: CASSGTHTNYGYTF

J gene: TRBJ1-3
V gene: TRBV5-1
clone size: NA
D gene: NA
CDR3 DNA: TGCGCCAGCAGGCACGACAGTAGGGGAAACACCATATATTTT
CDR3 protein: CASRHDSRGNTIYF